This TCR beta chain was captured by sequencing in a study of blood T cell repertoires in COVID-19. Study context: T cells, B-cell-depleted T cells, or PBMCs supplied cDNA or gDNA.

This CDR3 region has 11 residues. The V and J ends lost 5 bases and 8 bases respectively, with 9 bases between them. Germline V gene data show CDR1 as MNHNY and CDR2 as SVGAGI (reference sequence). Original handling: Amplification of reference gene primers provided the estimated nucleated cell counts. The data were produced by immunoSEQ multiplex PCR, yet TCRdb's version contains in-frame clones alone and is incomplete. V and J calls and clone size are given by that table; D and trimming were obtained from the DNA. Altogether 150,000 or so clones are present, 70% to 90% being singletons, with the ten largest covering approximately 4.4%.

Input material: PBMCs or T cells enriched from blood (not recorded which). This chain links TRBV6-6 with TRBJ1-1; tentative D call: TRBD1 (5 bases). The receptor was isolated from a woman aged 50 to 60 who had recovered from COVID-19. CDR3 sequence (DNA): TGTGCCAGCAGTCAGGAGGGGGAAGCTTTCTTT. This sequence encodes CASSQEGEAFF.